Included here is one T cell receptor (beta chain) sequence, with context. Original analysis: Amplification with reference gene primers provided the estimates of nucleated cell counts. Generated by immunoSEQ multiplex PCR, the TCRdb table keeps only in-frame clones and is missing some. V, J and clone size reflect that table, while D and trimming were determined from the DNA. The repertoire has roughly 70,000 clones, 60% to 75% of them found once; the top ten carry 35% to 45%. These data originate in a study of blood T cell repertoires in COVID-19. The overall study: Material from acute and convalescent COVID-19 was sourced from the United States, Italy and Spain. Sources were T cells, B-cell-depleted T cells, or PBMCs; the material itself was cDNA or gDNA.

The trim removed 7 bases at V and 3 bases at J, leaving 8 bases unmatched. The CDR3 runs to 15 residues. From germline, CDR1 is SNHLY and CDR2 FYNNEI. This TCR derives from a woman in her 70s with acute or convalescent COVID-19. The source material was peripheral blood. This chain uses TRBV2 with TRBJ2-2; 7 bases map to TRBD1. This CDR3 is CASTRQGGDTGELFF. CDR3 sequence (DNA): TGTGCCAGCACGAGACAGGGTGGGGACACCGGGGAGCTGTTTTTT.